This entry lists 19 T cell receptor beta chains sequenced from one sample in a study of T cell repertoires in cytomegalovirus infection. TCRdb redid the calling of the reads with MiXCR, one entry per CDR3 protein. The sample includes a few hundred thousand distinct CDR3 sequences, approximately 22% of them seen just once. Specimen: CD8+ T cells from PBMCs. The receptors derive from a human donor in good health (CMV status not recorded). Some clones in this sample may be carry-over from other donors' samples.

The sample holds a few counts of this clonotype. The chain couples TRBV20-1 to TRBJ2-7; TRBD1 is a possible D gene (7 bases). Germline V lookup: CDR1 DFQATT, CDR2 SNEGSKA (reference sequence). The CDR3 length is 15 residues. V lost 0 bases to trimming and J lost 4 bases, with 16 bases between them. CDR3 sequence: CSARDSETGRYEQYF. The CDR3 nucleotides read TGCAGTGCTAGAGATTCAGAGACAGGGAGGTACGAGCAGTACTTC.

There are a few counts of this clonotype. The rearrangement joins TRBV19 to TRBJ1-1, with TRBD1 identical over 7 bases. CDR1 is LNHDA, CDR2 SQIVND, per germline (reference sequence). V gave up 5 bases and J gave up 5 bases; unmatched junction bases: 8. This CDR3 comprises 14 residues. The chain's CDR3 is CASSSIQGVTEAFF. The CDR3 nucleotides read TGTGCCAGTAGTTCCATTCAGGGGGTGACTGAAGCTTTCTTT.

This clonotype has at least ten counts. The V and J genes are TRBV7-3 and TRBJ2-3, with 7 positions matching TRBD1. Germline CDR1 reads SGHTA; CDR2 reads FQGTGA. This CDR3 region has 15 residues. The junction had 9 bases not matched to a gene; V was cut back by 4 bases and J by 5 bases. This chain's CDR3 is CASSSTGSDLDTQYF. The CDR3 region has the DNA TGTGCCAGCAGCTCGACAGGGTCTGACTTAGATACGCAGTATTTT.

The CDR3 sequence is CASSLGHFTGELFF. The CDR3 nucleotides are TGTGCCAGCAGCTTGGGACATTTCACCGGGGAGCTGTTTTTT. V gene TRBV7-9 combines with J gene TRBJ2-2; D might be TRBD1 (6 bases). V was shortened by 3 bases and J by 4 bases, with 9 bases between the two germline ends. CDR1 is SEHNR, CDR2 FQNEAQ, per germline (reference sequence). CDR3 length equals 14 residues.

The table lists this clonotype with a few counts. DNA of the CDR3: TGTGCCAGCAGTCCAGGAGCTTCCTACAATGAGCAGTTCTTC. As protein: CASSPGASYNEQFF. The V and J genes are TRBV12-3 or TRBV12-4 and TRBJ2-1; D is undetermined. The V and J ends lost 5 bases and 1 base respectively, with 9 bases between them. This CDR3 has 14 amino acids.

Concerning this clonotype: A single base separates this from a much larger clone, so it may be a read error. The chain combines TRBV7-4 with TRBJ2-5, with 10 positions matching TRBD1. Germline assignment: CDR1 SGHVT and CDR2 SQSDAQ. The trim removed 7 bases at V and 4 bases at J, leaving 6 bases unmatched. This CDR3 contains 14 residues. The CDR3 sequence is CASTSGTGAETQYF. CDR3 DNA sequence: TGTGCCAGCACCTCCGGGACAGGGGCAGAGACCCAGTACTTC.

This chain joins TRBV20-1 and TRBJ1-2, with TRBD1 matching over 8 bases. This CDR3 comprises 18 residues. Looked up from germline, CDR1 is DFQATT and CDR2 is SNEGSKA (reference sequence). The ends lost 3 bases at V and 4 bases at J; junction bases unmatched: 19. CDR3 amino acids: CSARDDRGVGTVRYGYTF. DNA of the CDR3: TGCAGTGCTAGGGACGACAGGGGAGTAGGTACAGTACGCTATGGCTACACCTTC.

The V call is TRBV27, the J call TRBJ1-4; TRBD1 might be the D (6 bases). This CDR3 spans 14 amino acids. V shed 6 bases and J shed 4 bases, with 12 bases lying between them. Germline-derived CDR1 and CDR2 are MNHEY and SMNVEV (reference sequence). This CDR3 reads CASRPTGYNEKLFF. The CDR3 nucleotides are TGTGCCAGCAGGCCGACAGGTTATAATGAAAAACTGTTTTTT.

This clonotype has at least ten counts. J is TRBJ2-7 and V is TRBV20-1; D call uncertain. The V end was cut by 0 bases, the J end by 0 bases, with 15 bases between. The V gene's germline CDR1 is DFQATT and CDR2 SNEGSKA (reference sequence). The CDR3 loop spans 16 amino acids. The CDR3 nucleotides read TGCAGTGCTAGAGATTACGAGACGGTGAGCTCCTACGAGCAGTACTTC. Its translation is CSARDYETVSSYEQYF.

The chain combines TRBV19 with TRBJ2-3; 8 bases align to TRBD1. V lost 5 bases to trimming and J lost 2 bases; unmatched junction nucleotides: 9. This CDR3 is 16 amino acids long. The germline gives CDR1 LNHDA, CDR2 SQIVND (reference sequence). The CDR3 sequence is CASSAVPGGPTDTQYF. The DNA of the CDR3 is TGTGCCAGTAGTGCAGTGCCAGGGGGCCCCACAGATACGCAGTATTTT. Variable domain in full (rest from reference TRBV19 and TRBJ2-3): DGGITQSPKYLFRKEGQNVTLSCEQNLNHDAMYWYRQDPGQGLRLIYYSQIVNDFQKGDIAEGYSVSREKKESFPLTVTSAQKNPTAFYLCASSAVPGGPTDTQYFGPGTRLTVL.

This clonotype came up a few times. The chain links TRBV5-1 to TRBJ2-1, with D perhaps matching TRBD1 (6 bases). Trimming took off 4 bases at V and 3 bases at J, with 11 bases between the two ends. Looked up from germline, CDR1 is SGHRS and CDR2 is YFSETQ. The CDR3 sequence is 14 residues long. CDR3 sequence (DNA): TGCGCCAGCAGCCCCTCGGACAGCTACAATGAGCAGTTCTTC. This encodes CASSPSDSYNEQFF.

This clonotype was found a few times. The J gene is TRBJ2-3, the V gene TRBV19; D uncertain. The CDR3 has 14 residues. The germline gives CDR1 LNHDA, CDR2 SQIVND (reference sequence). The V gene lost 0 bases and the J gene lost 3 bases, with 7 bases spanning the gap. CDR3 coding DNA: TGTGCCAGTAGTATAGACATGGGAACAGATACGCAGTATTTT. As protein: CASSIDMGTDTQYF.

This chain uses TRBV19 with TRBJ1-5, with D possibly TRBD1 on 5 matching bases. There are 13 residues in the CDR3. Trimming left V 6 bases short and J 6 bases short, with 12 bases between. The V gene's germline CDR1 is LNHDA and CDR2 SQIVND (reference sequence). The CDR3 here is CASRGTGAQPQHF. The CDR3 DNA follows: TGTGCCAGTAGGGGAACCGGGGCTCAGCCCCAGCATTTT.

This clonotype appeared many times. CDR3: CASSSTNEQNLYTF. The CDR3 DNA reads as TGTGCCAGCAGCTCCACCAATGAGCAGAATCTCTACACCTTC. The gene calls are TRBV13 and TRBJ1-2; D is unresolved. The CDR3 has 14 amino acids. Between the trimmed V and J ends, which lost 4 bases and 10 bases, there was a span of 19 bases. Germline V gives CDR1 PRHDT, CDR2 FYEKMQ (reference sequence).

This clonotype was observed at least ten times. This rearrangement joins TRBV28 to TRBJ2-7, with D perhaps TRBD2 (5 bases). The CDR3 loop spans 14 amino acids. Per germline, CDR1 MDHEN and CDR2 SYDVKM. V was trimmed by 3 bases and J by 5 bases, leaving 14 bases between them. The CDR3 DNA is TGTGCCAGCAGTTTGTTCGGGAACCCCAACGAGCAGTACTTC. This sequence encodes CASSLFGNPNEQYF.

This chain connects TRBV5-6 to TRBJ1-2; 8 bases are a match to TRBD1. This CDR3 has 14 residues. Trimming removed 0 bases from V and 4 bases from J; junction bases left unmatched: 2. CDR1 and CDR2 (germline): SGHDT, YYEEEE. CDR3 amino acids: CASSLGTGSYGYTF. The CDR3 region has the DNA TGTGCCAGCAGCTTGGGGACAGGGTCCTATGGCTACACCTTC.

Many counts were recorded for this clonotype. V gene TRBV7-9 combines with J gene TRBJ2-2; maybe TRBD1 (5 bases). V was clipped by 5 bases and J by 7 bases, with 20 bases between them. This CDR3 has 16 residues. Germline CDR1 SEHNR, CDR2 FQNEAQ (reference sequence). For the CDR3, the DNA is TGTGCCAGCAGCCCCTACAGTGCAGGGCCGGTCGGGGAGCTGTTTTTT. Translation gives CASSPYSAGPVGELFF.

Comments on this clonotype: A much larger clone lies a single base off, so this may be a read error. The rearrangement uses TRBV7-2 and TRBJ2-7; D is perhaps TRBD2 (6 bases). The ends were cut back, 3 bases at V and 2 bases at J, with 11 bases in the middle. Germline CDR1 is SGHTA and CDR2 is FQGNSA. There are 14 residues in the CDR3. The CDR3 coding sequence is TGTGCCAGCAGCTTCTGGAGGGCGGCCTACGAGCAGTACTTC. It specifies CASSFWRAAYEQYF.

Ten or more counts support this clonotype. J is TRBJ2-1 and V is TRBV7-9; D call uncertain. The CDR3 loop spans 14 amino acids. V was shortened by 7 bases and J by 2 bases, with 12 bases between the two germline ends. Germline CDR1 reads SEHNR; CDR2 reads FQNEAQ (reference sequence). CDR3 coding DNA: TGTGCCAGCATCCCGACCGATGCCTACAATGAGCAGTTCTTC. Protein product: CASIPTDAYNEQFF.